A selection of T cell receptor beta chains follows, all from one sample in a study of blood T cells in healthy people across ages. From the 5' RACE reads, TCRdb called clonotypes with MiXCR, one entry per CDR3 protein. The sample records around 700,000 distinct CDR3 sequences, around 25% being singletons. This sample was also put to use in a study of T cells of mothers and their children.

Sequencing input: blood. Receptors originate from a boy between 10 and 17 years old in good health. Both conserved end residues are part of each CDR3. The order of the fields is J gene, V gene, CDR3 protein.

TRBJ2-7 | TRBV4-1 | CASSQGEGAQYF
TRBJ1-1 | TRBV6-5 | CASRQGVWTEAFF
TRBJ2-3 | TRBV9 | CASSPTALFADTQYF
TRBJ2-5 | TRBV6-5 | CASSYLGAWETQYF
TRBJ1-1 | TRBV19 | CASRDSGNTEAFF
TRBJ2-5 | TRBV28 | CASSLPGQTQTRETQYF
TRBJ1-5 | TRBV5-1 | CASSLGLPNQPQHF
TRBJ2-5 | TRBV12-3/TRBV12-4 | CASSLRGWQETQYF
TRBJ2-7 | TRBV4-2 | CASSLGYGSGATYEQYF
TRBJ1-1 | TRBV12-3/TRBV12-4 | CASSSGTAEAFF
TRBJ2-5 | TRBV9 | CASSVSLLGETQYF
TRBJ1-1 | TRBV7-8 | CASSLGLVSTYSGTEAFF
TRBJ1-1 | TRBV11-2 | CASSTRMGLYTEAFF
TRBJ2-3 | TRBV5-1 | CASSLALAGRDTQYF
TRBJ2-5 | TRBV28 | CASSSTGRARETQYF
TRBJ2-4 | TRBV12-3/TRBV12-4 | CASSLGSENIQYF
TRBJ1-4 | TRBV7-8 | CASSLGRTGDEKLFF
TRBJ1-4 | TRBV7-2 | CASSPYAAGLQEKLFF
TRBJ1-5 | TRBV29-1 | CSVDPRLLNQPQHF
TRBJ2-1 | TRBV7-6 | CASRPGTSLNEQFF
- | TRBV12-3/TRBV12-4 | CASSPTTGFEQYF
TRBJ2-2 | TRBV7-9 | CASSSHRWGGGTGELFF
TRBJ2-3 | TRBV29-1 | CSVDSQGDTQYF
TRBJ2-2 | TRBV5-5 | CASSLVGSGTTGELFF
TRBJ2-5 | TRBV27 | CASSLRLSGILKTQYF
TRBJ2-7 | TRBV3-1 | CASSRGAREQYF
TRBJ2-1 | TRBV7-2 | CASSAAGGPGDEQFF
TRBJ1-3 | TRBV20-1 | CSARVPGEVATIYF
- | TRBV10-3 | CVIRSGAGGETQYF
TRBJ2-7 | TRBV5-6 | CASSHNPSLEQYF
TRBJ1-4 | TRBV12-3/TRBV12-4 | CASSLGTARGEKLFF
- | TRBV28 | CASSSGGLGYEQYF
TRBJ2-7 | TRBV25-1 | CASSTSGRSYEQYF
TRBJ2-1 | TRBV6-5 | CASRGTSGGPLQFF
TRBJ2-7 | TRBV27 | CASSPDVGTALYEQYF
TRBJ1-5 | TRBV7-6 | CASSLEPARWDGNQPQHF
TRBJ2-1 | TRBV21-1 | CASSKVRETGQPYNEQFF
TRBJ2-5 | TRBV29-1 | CSVDPQGLETQYF
TRBJ2-1 | TRBV29-1 | CSVGPSGGNEQFF
TRBJ2-1 | TRBV12-3/TRBV12-4 | CASSLAPPGLAGESSYNEQFF
TRBJ2-1 | TRBV15 | CATSRDGSAGVGEQFF
TRBJ1-6 | TRBV5-1 | CASSLEAAGENSPLHF
- | TRBV24-1 | CATSDSRDGSYEQYF
- | TRBV5-6 | CASSRSFRDPNYEQYF
TRBJ2-2 | TRBV19 | CASSIPSPGELFF
TRBJ1-6 | TRBV7-2 | CASSLQEVRSPLHF
TRBJ1-2 | TRBV25-1 | CASSEGVRLVVYTF
TRBJ2-7 | TRBV7-2 | CASSSRLAGPLSSYEQYF
TRBJ2-5 | TRBV7-9 | CASSPRQILETQYF
TRBJ1-2 | TRBV29-1 | CSVVGSGYGYTF
TRBJ1-4 | TRBV7-2 | CASSNKGDNEKLFF
TRBJ2-7 | TRBV7-2 | CASSPMLAYEQYF
TRBJ2-7 | TRBV6-2/TRBV6-3 | CASSYRDSRFEQYF
TRBJ2-3 | TRBV7-6 | CASSLAGFTDTQYF
TRBJ1-2 | TRBV12-3/TRBV12-4 | CASSFPGTHGYTF
TRBJ2-1 | TRBV10-2 | CASSQAYNEQFF
TRBJ2-7 | TRBV7-8 | CASSLVGVSWNEQYF
TRBJ1-1 | TRBV27 | CASSLVFGQSPEAFF
TRBJ1-2 | TRBV13 | CASSLGGLKLHGYTF
TRBJ1-5 | TRBV15 | CATSRARGGSNQPQHF